Below, 20 T cell receptor beta chains from the same sample are listed, as sequenced in a study of blood T cell repertoires in COVID-19. Measured with immunoSEQ multiplex PCR; TCRdb has only the in-frame clones, and not every one. The repertoire includes 97,000 or so clones, approximately 86% of them detected once, and under 3% sits in the top ten. Sequencing input: peripheral blood. These receptors were collected from a man aged 45-65 years with active or convalescent COVID-19.

This clone was seen just once. The chain couples TRBV27 to TRBJ2-1, with D maybe TRBD1 (6 bases). In germline, CDR1 is MNHEY, CDR2 SMNVEV (reference sequence). V lost 11 bases to trimming and J lost 4 bases, with 21 bases between them. CDR3 size: 15 residues. CDR3 residues: CAGPRGGGLYNEQFF. CDR3 nucleotide sequence: TGTGCCGGACCCAGGGGCGGCGGGCTTTACAATGAGCAGTTCTTC.

The CDR3 bases are TGCGCCAGCAGCCAAGAAGGACAGGGTACTTCACCCCTCCACTTT. Protein sequence: CASSQEGQGTSPLHF. The gene calls are TRBV4-1 and TRBJ1-6, with TRBD1 matching over 8 bases. J lost 9 bases, V lost 0 bases, and 4 bases had no gene match. Germline V CDR1 and CDR2: MGHRA, YSYEKL. This CDR3 is built from 15 residues.

The chain carries TRBV5-1 and TRBJ2-3, with TRBD1 identical over 8 bases. CDR3 length: 14 amino acids. Germline-derived CDR1 and CDR2 are SGHRS and YFSETQ. Unmatched junction bases numbered 6, after V lost 4 bases and J lost 5 bases. In DNA, the CDR3 is TGCGCCAGCAGCCCGGGACAGGAGGAAGATACGCAGTATTTT. This translates into CASSPGQEEDTQYF.

This clone was seen once. This chain joins TRBV12-3 or TRBV12-4 and TRBJ1-2; tentatively, D is TRBD1 (6 bases). V was trimmed by 1 base and J by 4 bases, leaving 7 bases between them. The CDR3 runs to 13 residues. CDR3 in DNA: TGTGCCAGCAGTTTAGGGACAGTCTATGGCTACACCTTC. Translation gives CASSLGTVYGYTF.

The gene calls are TRBV28 and TRBJ1-2, with D possibly TRBD1 on 6 matching bases. CDR1 is MDHEN, CDR2 SYDVKM, per germline. V was cut by 6 bases and J by 0 bases, with 17 bases left in between. This CDR3 spans 16 amino acids. CDR3 sequence reads: CASSTTGTPTNYGYTF. CDR3 nucleotides: TGTGCCAGCAGCACAACCGGGACACCTACTAACTATGGCTACACCTTC.

The chain uses TRBV21-1 and TRBJ1-3. TRBV21-1 is a pseudogene segment. The CDR3 runs to 17 residues. The CDR3 sequence is CASSKGQEASSGNTIYF. The CDR3 DNA is TGTGCCAGCAGCAAAGGTCAAGAGGCGAGCTCTGGAAACACCATATATTTT.

The chain employs TRBV27 and TRBJ1-5; 7 positions agree with TRBD1. Losses at the gene ends were 2 bases for V and 3 bases for J; bases not matched to a gene: 16. The CDR3 loop spans 19 amino acids. Germline CDR1 reads MNHEY; CDR2 reads SMNVEV (reference sequence). The CDR3 here is CASSLNRPIGGQFNQPQHF. The DNA of the CDR3 is TGTGCCAGCAGTTTAAATCGCCCTATCGGGGGACAGTTCAATCAGCCCCAGCATTTT.

The chain employs TRBV10-1 and TRBJ2-5; D unresolved. Germline V lookup: CDR1 WNHNN, CDR2 SYGVQD (reference sequence). The V and J ends lost 2 bases and 7 bases respectively, with 14 bases between them. This CDR3 comprises 14 residues. The chain's CDR3 is CASSERSSHGTQYF. In DNA, the CDR3 is TGCGCCAGCAGTGAGAGGAGTAGCCATGGGACCCAGTACTTC.

The CDR3 region has the DNA TGTGCCAGCAGTTTCGGGGATCGCTCCTACAATGAGCAGTTCTTC. Protein: CASSFGDRSYNEQFF. The rearrangement joins TRBV27 to TRBJ2-1, with a weak D call TRBD2 (5 bases). CDR3 length: 15 amino acids. V lost 3 bases and J lost 0, with 9 bases in between. From germline, CDR1 is MNHEY and CDR2 SMNVEV (reference sequence).

The chain uses TRBV27 and TRBJ1-6; 8 positions agree with TRBD1. The CDR3 extends over 15 amino acids. Germline V gives CDR1 MNHEY, CDR2 SMNVEV (reference sequence). V shed 5 bases and J 6 bases; nucleotides not matched to a gene: 6. This CDR3 is CASSAGTGLNSPLHF. The CDR3 bases are TGTGCCAGCAGTGCCGGGACAGGACTTAATTCACCCCTCCACTTT.

V gene TRBV5-1 combines with J gene TRBJ2-3; possible D gene TRBD2, 6 bases. Germline CDR1 and CDR2: SGHRS and YFSETQ. Trimming removed 0 bases at V and 5 bases at J, with 13 bases between. CDR3 length: 15 amino acids. As DNA, the CDR3 is TGCGCCAGCAGCTTGGAAGGAGGGCTCGTAGATACGCAGTATTTT. Protein sequence: CASSLEGGLVDTQYF.

The chain has TRBV27 and TRBJ1-5; 9 positions match TRBD1. CDR3 length: 14 residues. V lost 6 bases to trimming and J lost 4 bases; unmatched junction nucleotides: 4. CDR1 and CDR2 from the germline V gene are MNHEY and SMNVEV (reference sequence). The CDR3 loop reads CASSRGQGNQPQHF. The CDR3 coding sequence is TGTGCCAGCAGCCGCGGACAGGGGAATCAGCCCCAGCATTTT.

The chain employs TRBV5-8 and TRBJ2-5; 10 bases align to TRBD2. Germline CDR1 is SGHTS and CDR2 is YDEGEE. The J segment lost 5 bases and the V segment lost 1 base, leaving 5 bases of the junction unmatched. CDR3 length: 15 amino acids. CDR3 sequence reads: CASSLISGGPETQYF. The CDR3 DNA reads TGTGCCAGCAGCTTGATTAGCGGGGGGCCTGAGACCCAGTACTTC.

The V and J genes are TRBV6-5 and TRBJ2-3; TRBD1 agrees at 12 bases. CDR3 length equals 15 residues. Germline-derived CDR1 and CDR2 are MNHEY and SVGAGI. With 4 bases clipped from V and 4 bases from J, the junction kept 3 bases outside the gene matches. The CDR3 is CASSSGTGGADTQYF. For the CDR3, the DNA is TGTGCCAGCAGTTCCGGGACAGGGGGCGCAGATACGCAGTATTTT.

The chain employs TRBV19 and TRBJ2-1; TRBD2 agrees at 10 bases. This CDR3 contains 16 residues. The germline gives CDR1 LNHDA, CDR2 SQIVND (reference sequence). V lost 4 bases and J lost 7; bases outside the gene matches: 10. CDR3 sequence (DNA): TGTGCCAGTAGTACCCCAGCGGGGGGGCCCGGTAATGAGCAGTTCTTC. Translation: CASSTPAGGPGNEQFF.

The chain joins TRBV7-9 to TRBJ1-6; D is unclear. This CDR3 is built from 16 residues. From germline, CDR1 is SEHNR and CDR2 FQNEAQ (reference sequence). V gave up 5 bases and J gave up 3 bases, with 14 bases separating them. CDR3 residues: CASSSDSRDYNSPLHF. For the CDR3, the DNA is TGTGCCAGCAGCAGCGACTCACGGGACTATAATTCACCCCTCCACTTT.

The rearrangement uses TRBV11-2 and TRBJ1-1; possibly TRBD1 for D (6 bases). This CDR3 has 13 residues. Germline-derived CDR1 and CDR2 are SGHAT and FQNNGV. V was trimmed by 3 bases and J by 5 bases, leaving 10 bases between them. The CDR3 sequence is CASSFQGQTEAFF. The DNA for the CDR3 is TGTGCCAGCAGCTTCCAGGGGCAAACTGAAGCTTTCTTT.

V is TRBV12-3 or TRBV12-4 and J is TRBJ1-5; D might be TRBD1 (6 bases). With 5 bases removed from V and 11 bases from J, the gap between germline ends came to 10 bases. The CDR3 has 11 amino acids. CDR3 coding DNA: TGTGCCAGCAGTCAGGGGCCCTCCCAGCATTTT. Protein: CASSQGPSQHF.

CDR3 DNA: TGTGCCATCAGTTATCAGGGTGAGACTGAAGCTTTCTTT. Its translation: CAISYQGETEAFF. The chain employs TRBV10-3 and TRBJ1-1; TRBD1 is a possible D gene (5 bases). CDR1 is ENHRY, CDR2 SYGVKD, per germline. The length of the CDR3 is 13 residues. Trimming removed 5 bases at V and 5 bases at J, with 12 bases between.

This sequence joins TRBV7-8 and TRBJ1-1; D possibly corresponds to TRBD1 (6 bases). This CDR3 has 15 amino acids. Germline CDR1 and CDR2: SGHVS and FQNEAQ. Trimming removed 8 bases from V and 1 base from J, with 17 bases in between. The CDR3, as DNA: TGTGCCAGCCTCAAGAACAGGGTTGGGAACACTGAAGCTTTCTTT. Protein sequence: CASLKNRVGNTEAFF. Supplemented by reference TRBV7-8 and TRBJ1-1, the full variable domain reads GAGVSQSPRYKVAKRGQDVALRCDPISGHVSLFWYQQALGQGPEFLTYFQNEAQLDKSGLPSDRFFAERPEGSVSTLKIQRTQQEDSAVYLCASLKNRVGNTEAFFGQGTRLTVV.